The 2 T cell receptor beta chains reported below all come from one sample, sequenced in a study of monozygotic twins with inflammatory bowel disease. Reprocessing the 5' RACE reads, TCRdb reports a single entry for every CDR3 protein and omits DNA. The sample's table shows about 330,000 distinct CDR3 sequences. What was sequenced was blood. The receptor set was obtained from a human donor with ulcerative colitis or Crohn's disease, or a healthy co-twin of an affected twin (not recorded which).

The chain employs TRBV20-1 and TRBJ2-5; TCRdb gives TRBD1 as the D gene, but with no DNA this cannot be confirmed. Germline V CDR1 and CDR2: DFQATT, SNEGSKA (reference sequence). The CDR3 is 13 amino acids. CDR3 region: CSASYVTGWTQYF.

This chain connects TRBV13 to TRBJ2-1; the TCRdb D gene call, TRBD1, has no DNA to confirm it. In germline, CDR1 is PRHDT, CDR2 FYEKMQ (reference sequence). There are 14 residues in the CDR3. CDR3 amino acids: CASSSPGDQDEQFF.